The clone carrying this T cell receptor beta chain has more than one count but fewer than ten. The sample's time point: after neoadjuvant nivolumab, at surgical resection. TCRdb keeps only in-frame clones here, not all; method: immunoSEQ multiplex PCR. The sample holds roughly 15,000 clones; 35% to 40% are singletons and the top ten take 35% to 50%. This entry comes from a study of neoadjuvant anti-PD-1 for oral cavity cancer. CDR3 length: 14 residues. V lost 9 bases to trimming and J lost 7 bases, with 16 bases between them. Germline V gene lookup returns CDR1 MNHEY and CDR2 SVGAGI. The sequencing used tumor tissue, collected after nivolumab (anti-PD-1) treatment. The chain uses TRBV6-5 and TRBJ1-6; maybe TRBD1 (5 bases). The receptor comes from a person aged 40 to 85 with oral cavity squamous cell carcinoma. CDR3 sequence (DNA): TGTGCCAGTACCGGACAACGGACGAATTCACCCCTCCACTTT. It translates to CASTGQRTNSPLHF.